One and the same sample provided the 9 T cell receptor beta chains below, sequenced in a study of blood T cell repertoires in COVID-19. Assay: immunoSEQ multiplex PCR; the TCRdb copy retains only in-frame clones and omits some. Of tens of thousands of clones in the sample, roughly 78% were seen once. The sample taken for sequencing was peripheral blood. These receptors all stem from an elderly woman with acute or convalescent COVID-19.

V and J are TRBV3-1 (or the pseudogene TRBV3-2) and TRBJ2-7; TRBD1 agrees at 9 bases. Germline V CDR1 and CDR2: LGHDT, YNNKEL (reference sequence). The CDR3 is 14 residues long. Losses at the gene ends were 6 bases for V and 6 bases for J; bases not matched to a gene: 9. CDR3 region: CASSTGTGSLEQYF. CDR3 coding DNA: TGTGCCAGCAGTACCGGGACAGGGTCACTCGAGCAGTACTTC.

The chain uses TRBV28 and TRBJ2-3; 7 bases align to TRBD2. CDR1 is MDHEN, CDR2 SYDVKM, per germline. The CDR3 spans 16 residues. Losses at the gene ends were 5 bases for V and 5 bases for J; bases not matched to a gene: 13. CDR3 loop: CASSEIAGSIGDTQYF. CDR3 bases: TGTGCCAGCAGTGAGATAGCGGGCTCTATTGGAGATACGCAGTATTTT. Based on the CDR3 plus reference TRBV28 and TRBJ2-3, the full variable domain is DVKVTQSSRYLVKRTGEKVFLECVQDMDHENMFWYRQDPGLGLRLIYFSYDVKMKEKGDIPEGYSVSREKKERFSLILESASTNQTSMYLCASSEIAGSIGDTQYFGPGTRLTVL.

This chain joins TRBV3-1 (or the pseudogene TRBV3-2) and TRBJ1-3, with D possibly TRBD1 on 6 matching bases. The CDR3 extends over 15 amino acids. Between the trimmed V and J ends, which lost 6 bases and 0 bases, there was a span of 12 bases. CDR1 is LGHDT and CDR2 is YNNKEL in the germline V gene (reference sequence). DNA for the CDR3: TGTGCCAGCAGACAGACAGGCCTCTCTGGAAACACCATATATTTT. Protein product: CASRQTGLSGNTIYF.

This clone showed up just once. The V call is TRBV10-2, the J call TRBJ2-1; 14 bases agree with TRBD2. Germline values: CDR1 WSHSY, CDR2 SAAADI. The ends lost 7 bases at V and 6 bases at J; junction bases unmatched: 5. CDR3 length: 15 amino acids. The CDR3 region has the DNA TGCGCCAGCAATAGACTAGCGGGAGGGGTCAATGAGCAGTTCTTC. Residues: CASNRLAGGVNEQFF.

The genes are TRBV2 and TRBJ1-1, with a tentative D call TRBD1 (5 bases). CDR1 is SNHLY, CDR2 FYNNEI, per germline. Trimming cost V 9 bases and J 4 bases, with 18 bases left between them. The CDR3 runs 14 residues. The CDR3 DNA reads TGTGCCAGTTCTGGGGCAGTCCTGGGCACTGAAGCTTTCTTT. Protein: CASSGAVLGTEAFF.

This clone has only a few counts. The V gene is TRBV29-1, the J gene TRBJ1-2; perhaps TRBD1 as D (6 bases). V was shortened by 4 bases and J by 2 bases, with 11 bases between the two germline ends. This CDR3 has 13 residues. Germline lookup yields CDR1 SQVTM and CDR2 ANQGSEA. CDR3 amino acids: CSVVGQGNYGYTF. The CDR3 DNA follows: TGCAGCGTTGTTGGGCAGGGGAACTATGGCTACACCTTC.

This chain joins TRBV9 and TRBJ2-5, with 10 bases identical to TRBD1. The CDR3 has 16 amino acids. V dropped 3 bases and J dropped 2; count of bases not matched to a gene: 7. Germline V gene lookup returns CDR1 SGDLS and CDR2 YYNGEE. DNA of the CDR3: TGTGCCAGCAGCGGAGGGACAGGGGTGGGACAAGAGACCCAGTACTTC. This sequence encodes CASSGGTGVGQETQYF. Using reference TRBV9 and TRBJ2-5 for the parts outside the CDR3, the full variable domain is DSGVTQTPKHLITATGQRVTLRCSPRSGDLSVYWYQQSLDQGLQFLIQYYNGEERAKGNILERFSAQQFPDLHSELNLSSLELGDSALYFCASSGGTGVGQETQYFGPGTRLLVL.

This clone was found once. The genes are TRBV29-1 and TRBJ1-5; TRBD1 aligns across 8 bases. There are 13 residues in the CDR3. Germline V lookup: CDR1 SQVTM, CDR2 ANQGSEA. The J segment lost 3 bases and the V segment lost 7 bases, leaving 5 bases of the junction unmatched. The CDR3 bases are TGCAGCGCCCGGACAGGGAACAATCAGCCCCAGCATTTT. Protein: CSARTGNNQPQHF.

The J gene is TRBJ1-2, the V gene TRBV5-1, with TRBD1 matching over 7 bases. V lost 4 bases, J lost 8 bases, and 5 bases stayed unmatched. Germline V gene data show CDR1 as SGHRS and CDR2 as YFSETQ. The CDR3 extends over 12 amino acids. The CDR3 reads CASSRDRVGYTF. Here the CDR3 DNA reads TGCGCCAGCAGCAGAGACAGGGTCGGCTACACCTTC.